This entry lists 14 T cell receptor beta chains sequenced from one sample in a study. The table came from immunoSEQ multiplex PCR; TCRdb's copy has only in-frame clones and leaves some out. The sample records nearly 70,000 clones, around 93% being singletons. The sample consisted of PBMCs. All receptors derive from a man in his forties or fifties with rheumatoid arthritis.

The V gene is TRBV4-3, the J gene TRBJ2-2, with 14 bases lining up with TRBD2. This CDR3 is 20 amino acids long. V dropped 1 base and J dropped 2; count of bases not matched to a gene: 9. Germline-derived CDR1 and CDR2 are LGHNA and YSLEER. CDR3 nucleotide sequence: TGCGCCAGCAGCCAAGGTCCCGGACTAGCGGGAGGCCGAAACACCGGGGAGCTGTTTTTT. Protein sequence: CASSQGPGLAGGRNTGELFF.

This clone was counted a single time. The chain uses TRBV15 and TRBJ1-4; no clear D. Germline V gene lookup returns CDR1 LNHNV and CDR2 YYDKDF (reference sequence). CDR3 size: 16 residues. With 2 bases removed from V and 10 bases from J, the gap between germline ends came to 20 bases. CDR3 residues: CATSRLAARDTGKLFF. CDR3 nucleotides: TGTGCCACCAGCAGACTAGCGGCCCGAGACACGGGAAAACTGTTTTTT.

V gene TRBV6-5 combines with J gene TRBJ2-7; D perhaps matches TRBD1 (6 bases). This CDR3 has 13 amino acids. V shed 10 bases and J shed 2 bases, with 15 bases lying between them. The germline gives CDR1 MNHEY, CDR2 SVGAGI. CDR3 DNA sequence: TGTGCCACCTGGGGGCTTCCTACCTACGAGCAGTACTTC. This encodes CATWGLPTYEQYF.

V gene TRBV11-1 combines with J gene TRBJ2-1; 10 bases are a match to TRBD2. The germline gives CDR1 SGHAT, CDR2 FQDESV (reference sequence). This CDR3 contains 16 residues. V lost 1 base to trimming and J lost 6 bases; unmatched junction nucleotides: 6. CDR3 sequence reads: CASSLEYLAGGNEQFF. The CDR3 DNA follows: TGTGCCAGCAGCTTAGAGTATTTAGCGGGAGGCAATGAGCAGTTCTTC.

On this clone: At one end, the junction sequence differs from germline, possibly due to a read error. This chain connects TRBV3-1 (or the pseudogene TRBV3-2) to TRBJ1-2, with TRBD1 matching over 8 bases. This CDR3 spans 18 amino acids. CDR1 LGHDT and CDR2 YNNKEL come from the germline V gene (reference sequence). The CDR3 bases are TGTGCCAGCAGCCAAGAGAGAGGACAGGGTTTACCCCCGAAGGCTTTGGGCTTC. This codes for CASSQERGQGLPPKALGF.

The gene calls are TRBV5-4 and TRBJ2-7, with 7 positions matching TRBD1. The CDR3 is 16 residues long. Germline V gene sequence: CDR1 SGHNT, CDR2 YYREEE (reference sequence). With 3 bases clipped from V and 0 bases from J, the junction kept 9 bases outside the gene matches. CDR3 loop: CASSWDTGATSYEQYF. CDR3 bases: TGTGCCAGCAGCTGGGATACAGGGGCCACCTCCTACGAGCAGTACTTC.

The V and J genes are TRBV9 and TRBJ2-7; 10 nucleotides line up with TRBD1. The junction had 3 bases not matched to a gene; V was cut back by 0 bases and J by 3 bases. This CDR3 comprises 15 residues. The germline CDR1 and CDR2 sequences are SGDLS and YYNGEE. The CDR3 region is CASSVGGTGVYEQYF. The CDR3 DNA reads TGTGCCAGCAGCGTAGGAGGGACAGGGGTCTACGAGCAGTACTTC.

The chain couples TRBV11-3 to TRBJ2-1; no firm D call. Germline V gene sequence: CDR1 SGHNT, CDR2 YENEEA. The germline V and J ends were trimmed by 0 bases and 8 bases, with 5 bases remaining between them. This CDR3 contains 12 residues. The CDR3 DNA sequence: TGTGCCAGCAGCTTAGATACAGATGAGCAGTTCTTC. This sequence encodes CASSLDTDEQFF.

The chain has TRBV10-2 and TRBJ1-6; D unresolved. V lost 3 bases and J lost 10, with 10 bases in between. Per the germline V gene, CDR1 is WSHSY and CDR2 is SAAADI. The CDR3 has 13 residues. DNA for the CDR3: TGCGCCAGCAGTGAACGCCCGGGGTCACCCCTCCACTTT. The encoded protein is CASSERPGSPLHF.

V usage is TRBV7-8 and J usage is TRBJ1-2; perhaps TRBD1 as D (6 bases). Germline CDR1 and CDR2: SGHVS and FQNEAQ. V was trimmed by 1 base and J by 8 bases, leaving 14 bases between them. The CDR3 length is 14 residues. The CDR3 DNA reads as TGTGCCAGCAGCTTAGGTCGGGGGGCAGGGGGCTACACCTTC. Protein product: CASSLGRGAGGYTF.

This clone turned up a few times. The CDR3 DNA reads TGTGCCAGCAGTTTCTCGGGACAGGGGGCCTCCTACGAGCAGTACTTC. Residues: CASSFSGQGASYEQYF. The chain combines TRBV6-5 with TRBJ2-7; 12 bases fit TRBD1. Germline V gene sequence: CDR1 MNHEY, CDR2 SVGAGI. J gave up 0 bases and V 4 bases, and 4 bases lay outside the gene matches. The CDR3 spans 16 residues.

The chain uses TRBV5-6 and TRBJ1-4, with unresolved D. The CDR3 consists of 15 residues. Germline V lookup: CDR1 SGHDT, CDR2 YYEEEE. Trimming cost V 0 bases and J 1 base, with 7 bases left between them. The CDR3 sequence is CASSLAWGTNEKLFF. The CDR3 DNA follows: TGTGCCAGCAGCTTGGCCTGGGGAACTAATGAAAAACTGTTTTTT.

This clone has a single count. The rearrangement uses TRBV5-1 and TRBJ1-1; possible D gene TRBD1, 5 bases. This CDR3 contains 16 residues. Germline V gene lookup returns CDR1 SGHRS and CDR2 YFSETQ. Trimming pared 3 bases from V and 0 bases from J, leaving 15 bases between. The DNA for the CDR3 is TGCGCCAGCAGCTACCAGGGTTCTCGTATGAACACTGAAGCTTTCTTT. Residues: CASSYQGSRMNTEAFF.

This chain uses TRBV27 with TRBJ1-1; 10 nucleotides match TRBD1. This CDR3 has 15 amino acids. The V segment lost 6 bases and the J segment 6 bases; nucleotides outside the gene matches: 10. Germline V gene data show CDR1 as MNHEY and CDR2 as SMNVEV (reference sequence). CDR3 DNA: TGTGCCAGCAGCCCTTACCGGGACAGGGGTCCTGAAGCTTTCTTT. Its translation is CASSPYRDRGPEAFF.